The clone carrying this T cell receptor beta chain was seen ten or more times. No antigen is known for it. This sample is part of a study of T cells in Graves' hyperthyroidism and ophthalmopathy. CDR3 size: 13 residues. Germline CDR1 is MNHNS and CDR2 is SASEGT. The germline V and J ends were trimmed by 7 bases and 2 bases, with 12 bases remaining between them. Points from the study as a whole: The model made its ophthalmopathy prediction, and onset followed a median about 5.9 months later.

Amplification yielded TCR beta CDR3 regions, with RNA transcripts as the source. HTBI primers were used for first-round RT-PCR of the TCR CDR3. TCRdb redid the calling of the multiplex PCR reads with MiXCR, one entry per CDR3 protein. The sample has approximately 640,000 distinct CDR3 sequences; 17% are singletons. Graves' hyperthyroidism was deemed stable absent ophthalmopathy progression within 18 months. Uncontrolled infections, other autoimmune diseases, pregnancy or lactation led to exclusion of patients. Diagnosis relied on clinical symptoms, serum thyroxine and TRAb, thyroid ultrasound and orbital computed tomography.

This chain connects TRBV6-1 to TRBJ2-7, with D possibly being TRBD1 (6 bases). This TCR came from a man aged 45-60 years with Graves' hyperthyroidism. The sample taken for sequencing was blood. CDR3 in DNA: TGTGCCAGCACCATGGACAGAACCTACGAGCAGTACTTC. This codes for CASTMDRTYEQYF.